This record covers a single T cell receptor (beta chain). The data are from a study of OX40 agonist ivuxolimab in advanced cancers. Clones were read by immunoSEQ multiplex PCR, and TCRdb kept only the in-frame ones, dropping some. In the table there are about 79,000 clones, around 85% of which are singletons. J was trimmed by 3 bases and V by 1 base; bases with no gene match: 8. CDR3 length: 16 residues. CDR1 SGHDN and CDR2 FVKESK come from the germline V gene. The chain has TRBV14 and TRBJ2-7, with 8 bases aligning to TRBD1. The TCR was taken from an adult with an advanced solid tumor such as melanoma, head and neck, liver or kidney cancer. The specimen was CD4+ or CD8+ T cells sorted from blood, collected in a trial of the OX40 agonist ivuxolimab. CDR3: CASSQVGSGGIYEQYF. The CDR3 region has the DNA TGTGCCAGCAGCCAAGTGGGGTCAGGGGGCATCTACGAGCAGTACTTC.